What follows are 31 T cell receptor beta chains derived from one specimen sequenced in a study of blood T cell repertoires in COVID-19. Measured with immunoSEQ multiplex PCR; TCRdb has only the in-frame clones, and not every one. The sample carries over 45,000 clones, roughly 87% recorded once. Material for sequencing was peripheral blood. The receptors here all came from an older woman with COVID-19, enrolled during active disease.

The gene calls are TRBV6-1 and TRBJ1-2; a possible D gene is TRBD1 (5 bases). This CDR3 is built from 17 residues. CDR1 and CDR2 from the germline V gene are MNHNS and SASEGT. V lost 5 bases, J lost 0 bases, and 19 bases lay in between. In DNA, the CDR3 is TGTGCCAGCAGTAAAGGGGCCTCCTCCCTCGCTAACTATGGCTACACCTTC. This gives the protein CASSKGASSLANYGYTF.

The chain links TRBV5-4 to TRBJ2-1, with D tentatively TRBD2 (7 bases). The germline V gene encodes CDR1 SGHNT and CDR2 YYREEE (reference sequence). The CDR3 loop spans 16 amino acids. Trimming took off 3 bases at V and 4 bases at J, with 17 bases between the two ends. CDR3 DNA: TGTGCCAGCAGCTCTCATGGGGGGGCCCTTTACAATGAGCAGTTCTTC. This encodes CASSSHGGALYNEQFF.

The V call is TRBV29-1, the J call TRBJ2-7, with a possible D match to TRBD2 (5 bases). The V gene's germline CDR1 is SQVTM and CDR2 ANQGSEA. The V gene lost 5 bases and the J gene lost 2 bases, with 13 bases spanning the gap. The CDR3 is 13 residues long. DNA of the CDR3: TGCAGCGTTATAACCAGCGGAACCTACGAGCAGTACTTC. Translation: CSVITSGTYEQYF.

V is TRBV27 and J is TRBJ2-7; tentatively, D is TRBD1 (5 bases). V lost 0 bases to trimming and J lost 4 bases, with 16 bases between them. There are 16 residues in the CDR3. The germline V gene encodes CDR1 MNHEY and CDR2 SMNVEV (reference sequence). CDR3 nucleotides: TGTGCCAGCAGTTTATCTCGCAGGGTACCCTTTTACGAGCAGTACTTC. Its translation is CASSLSRRVPFYEQYF.

The CDR3 loop is CASSVDMNTEAFF. The CDR3 coding sequence is TGTGCCAGCAGCGTCGACATGAACACTGAAGCTTTCTTT. This chain uses TRBV9 with TRBJ1-1; D call uncertain. The CDR3 spans 13 residues. Trimming took off 2 bases at V and 0 bases at J, with 5 bases between the two ends. Germline CDR1 SGDLS, CDR2 YYNGEE.

The rearrangement links TRBV27 to TRBJ1-1; 8 positions agree with TRBD1. CDR3 length equals 16 residues. Germline V gene data show CDR1 as MNHEY and CDR2 as SMNVEV (reference sequence). Unmatched junction bases numbered 7, after V lost 4 bases and J lost 0 bases. In DNA, the CDR3 is TGTGCCAGCAGTTCCGGGACAGGCCGGATGAACACTGAAGCTTTCTTT. Translated, it gives CASSSGTGRMNTEAFF.

This chain joins TRBV18 and TRBJ2-1, with TRBD2 matching 10 bases. This CDR3 has 16 amino acids. V was pared by 3 bases and J by 3 bases, with 5 bases of the junction left unmatched. Germline values: CDR1 KGHSH, CDR2 LQKENI. The CDR3 region has the DNA TGTGCCAGCTCACCCCCGGGACTAGCGATCTACAATGAGCAGTTCTTC. Translating gives CASSPPGLAIYNEQFF.

The CDR3 is CASSYAGTGNEQYF. CDR3 DNA sequence: TGTGCCAGCAGTTACGCCGGGACAGGGAACGAGCAGTACTTC. The chain joins TRBV6-5 to TRBJ2-7, with TRBD1 identical over 9 bases. Germline CDR1 and CDR2: MNHEY and SVGAGI. This CDR3 comprises 14 residues. The junction had 4 bases not matched to a gene; V was cut back by 2 bases and J by 5 bases.

This chain joins TRBV6-5 and TRBJ1-2, with a possible D match to TRBD1 (5 bases). This CDR3 region has 15 residues. Germline loops: CDR1 MNHEY, CDR2 SVGAGI. In DNA form, the CDR3 reads TGTGCAATCTGGGGGGGGGTAGCGGCTAACTATGGCTACACCTTC. Translation gives CAIWGGVAANYGYTF.

This chain links TRBV12-3 or TRBV12-4 with TRBJ2-2, with D hard to call. CDR3 length: 11 residues. V lost 6 bases to trimming and J lost 3 bases, with 2 bases between them. The CDR3 DNA is TGTGCCAGCAGCTACACCGGGGAGCTGTTTTTT. Its translation is CASSYTGELFF.

This chain connects TRBV6-2 or TRBV6-3 to TRBJ2-3; the D gene is possibly TRBD1 (6 bases). V was pared by 5 bases and J by 5 bases, with 20 bases between. The CDR3 is 16 amino acids. Germline lookup yields CDR1 MNHEY and CDR2 SVGEGT. CDR3 sequence (DNA): TGTGCCAGCAGTGACGCCACAGGGATGGCACAAGATACGCAGTATTTT. This sequence encodes CASSDATGMAQDTQYF.

The chain has TRBV6-5 and TRBJ2-7; 8 bases align to TRBD2. The germline V gene encodes CDR1 MNHEY and CDR2 SVGAGI. J lost 3 bases, V lost 0 bases, and 7 bases had no gene match. This CDR3 spans 16 amino acids. The CDR3 here is CASSYSSAGEHYEQYF. The CDR3 region has the DNA TGTGCCAGCAGTTACTCCTCAGCGGGAGAACACTACGAGCAGTACTTC.

CDR3 nucleotides: TGTGCCAGCCACGAGGAGGTTCCGGGGTCTGGGTCACCCCTCCACTTT. Translating gives CASHEEVPGSGSPLHF. The V gene is TRBV2, the J gene TRBJ1-6; the D is unclear. Germline V gene sequence: CDR1 SNHLY, CDR2 FYNNEI. The CDR3 is 16 residues long. Trimming stripped 8 bases from V and 10 bases from J, with 24 bases between.

The chain recombines TRBV11-2 with TRBJ1-2; D uncertain. CDR3 length: 16 residues. Germline lookup yields CDR1 SGHAT and CDR2 FQNNGV. V dropped 1 base and J dropped 2 bases, with 14 bases sitting between them. The CDR3 region is CASSLGSGRYNYGYTF. The DNA of the CDR3 is TGTGCCAGCAGCTTAGGAAGTGGCAGATACAACTATGGCTACACCTTC.

The sample holds a few counts of this clone. DNA of the CDR3: TGTGCCAGCAGTTCCAAGCGGGACTTTGACAATGAGCAGTTCTTC. As protein: CASSSKRDFDNEQFF. V usage is TRBV27 and J usage is TRBJ2-1, with 7 bases identical to TRBD2. The CDR3 runs 15 residues. The V segment lost 4 bases and the J segment 5 bases; nucleotides outside the gene matches: 8. Germline V lookup: CDR1 MNHEY, CDR2 SMNVEV (reference sequence).

The gene calls are TRBV19 and TRBJ1-5; 8 nucleotides match TRBD1. In germline, CDR1 is LNHDA, CDR2 SQIVND (reference sequence). Trimming at V came to 4 bases and at J to 3 bases, leaving 2 bases not matched to a gene. CDR3 length: 14 amino acids. The CDR3 nucleotides are TGTGCCAGTAGTAGGACAGGGAACAATCAGCCCCAGCATTTT. Translating gives CASSRTGNNQPQHF.

The rearrangement links TRBV5-1 to TRBJ2-3, with TRBD2 matching over 9 bases. V trimming: 0 bases; J trimming: 3 bases; junction bases outside the gene matches: 2. Germline CDR1 and CDR2: SGHRS and YFSETQ. The CDR3 consists of 15 residues. Here the CDR3 DNA reads TGCGCCAGCAGCTTGGCCAGCGGGGGGACAGATACGCAGTATTTT. As protein: CASSLASGGTDTQYF.

The gene calls are TRBV11-3 and TRBJ1-1, with TRBD1 matching 9 bases. Germline V lookup: CDR1 SGHNT, CDR2 YENEEA. V dropped 5 bases and J dropped 1; count of bases not matched to a gene: 5. The CDR3 has 15 amino acids. CDR3 DNA: TGTGCCAGCAGCCCCACGGGACAGGGGAACACTGAAGCTTTCTTT. Translated: CASSPTGQGNTEAFF.

This clone was counted a single time. This sequence joins TRBV7-2 and TRBJ2-4; D not certain. V lost 8 bases and J 0 bases, leaving 11 bases between the germline ends. The CDR3 length is 14 residues. CDR1 is SGHTA, CDR2 FQGNSA, per germline. The CDR3 coding sequence is TGTGCCAGCCAGTTAACAGAAGCCAAAAACATTCAGTACTTC. It encodes CASQLTEAKNIQYF.

The CDR3: CASSYRDRGFSNQPQHF. Here the CDR3 DNA reads TGTGCCAGTAGTTACCGGGACAGGGGATTCAGCAATCAGCCCCAGCATTTT. The genes are TRBV19 and TRBJ1-5, with TRBD1 matching 10 bases. Germline V lookup: CDR1 LNHDA, CDR2 SQIVND (reference sequence). The V gene end was trimmed by 5 bases and the J gene end by 1 base; junction bases not matched to a gene: 8. The CDR3 totals 17 residues.

This clone was counted a few times. The V call is TRBV6-5, the J call TRBJ2-6, with D perhaps matching TRBD1 (5 bases). Germline V gene lookup returns CDR1 MNHEY and CDR2 SVGAGI. Trimming cost V 4 bases and J 0 bases, with 10 bases left between them. This CDR3 has 16 residues. The CDR3 coding sequence is TGTGCCAGCAGTTTCTCCAGGGCCTCTGGGGCCAACGTCCTGACTTTC. It encodes CASSFSRASGANVLTF.

The J gene is TRBJ2-7, the V gene TRBV24-1; 7 nucleotides agree with TRBD1. Germline V gives CDR1 KGHDR, CDR2 SFDVKD. The junction had 10 bases not matched to a gene; V was cut back by 11 bases and J by 4 bases. This CDR3 region has 13 residues. The CDR3, as DNA: TGTGCCAGCCGTCCTGACAGGGAGTACGAGCAGTACTTC. Its translation is CASRPDREYEQYF.

This chain joins TRBV5-3 and TRBJ2-2; 10 bases match TRBD2. TRBV5-3 is an ORF for which the function is uncertain. There are 20 residues in the CDR3. V lost 0 bases, J lost 3 bases, and 14 bases stayed unmatched. CDR3 coding DNA: TGTGCCAGAAGCTTGGACCATCCCGATAGCGGGAGGAGGGACACCGGGGAGCTGTTTTTT. It yields the protein CARSLDHPDSGRRDTGELFF.

The rearrangement links TRBV7-9 to TRBJ2-5, with D maybe TRBD2 (5 bases). V was cut by 1 base and J by 2 bases, with 11 bases left in between. CDR3 length: 15 amino acids. CDR1 and CDR2 (germline): SEHNR, FQNEAQ (reference sequence). The CDR3 region is CASSLVEREQETQYF. CDR3 coding DNA: TGTGCCAGCAGCTTAGTGGAGAGGGAACAAGAGACCCAGTACTTC.

This clone has a single count. This chain links TRBV6-5 with TRBJ2-7; D is perhaps TRBD1 (5 bases). Germline V gene data show CDR1 as MNHEY and CDR2 as SVGAGI. The CDR3 has 13 amino acids. V was clipped by 6 bases and J by 2 bases, with 11 bases between them. The CDR3 region has the DNA TGTGCCAGCAGCTTCGACAGAACCTACGAGCAGTACTTC. This encodes CASSFDRTYEQYF.

The V gene is TRBV5-1, the J gene TRBJ2-5; the match to TRBD2 covers 10 bases. Germline CDR1 is SGHRS and CDR2 is YFSETQ. CDR3 length: 14 residues. V shed 4 bases, J shed 5 bases, and the junction held 5 bases outside the gene matches. The CDR3 region has the DNA TGCGCCAGCAGCAGCGGGAGGGGCGGGGAGACCCAGTACTTC. It specifies CASSSGRGGETQYF.

The chain carries TRBV7-8 and TRBJ2-1, with 8 bases fitting TRBD2. CDR3 length: 17 residues. Per germline, CDR1 SGHVS and CDR2 FQNEAQ. The V segment lost 6 bases and the J segment 8 bases; nucleotides outside the gene matches: 18. DNA of the CDR3: TGTGCCAGCAGTCTTCCTGGGGCGGGGGGATTTGCCGATGAGCAGTTCTTC. It yields the protein CASSLPGAGGFADEQFF.

This chain links TRBV7-2 with TRBJ1-2; 9 nucleotides align to TRBD1. This CDR3 has 13 amino acids. Germline V gives CDR1 SGHTA, CDR2 FQGNSA. J gave up 9 bases and V 5 bases, and 7 bases lay outside the gene matches. The CDR3 loop is CASSPGQGQRYTF. DNA for the CDR3: TGTGCCAGCAGCCCGGGACAGGGCCAACGCTACACCTTC.

The CDR3 spells CASSESGGGRPYEQYF. The CDR3 DNA is TGTGCCAGCAGTGAATCTGGCGGGGGTCGTCCCTACGAGCAGTACTTC. The chain employs TRBV25-1 and TRBJ2-7; 7 nucleotides agree with TRBD2. V was clipped by 1 base and J by 2 bases; unmatched bases: 8. The CDR3 length is 16 residues. Germline V gene lookup returns CDR1 MGHDK and CDR2 SYGVNS.

The chain links TRBV2 to TRBJ2-6, with D maybe TRBD1 (6 bases). This CDR3 comprises 16 residues. The V end was cut by 7 bases, the J end by 0 bases, with 13 bases between. Germline V gene data show CDR1 as SNHLY and CDR2 as FYNNEI. The CDR3, as DNA: TGTGCCAGCAATTTGAACAGGGACTCTGGGGCCAACGTCCTGACTTTC. Amino acids: CASNLNRDSGANVLTF.

The rearrangement uses TRBV6-2 or TRBV6-3 and TRBJ1-1; 8 bases map to TRBD1. The CDR3 consists of 16 residues. The germline CDR1 and CDR2 sequences are MNHEY and SVGEGT. V was pared by 2 bases and J by 4 bases, with 9 bases of the junction left unmatched. CDR3 loop: CASSYPPTGAGTEAFF. The CDR3 DNA reads as TGTGCCAGCAGTTACCCCCCGACAGGGGCGGGCACTGAAGCTTTCTTT.